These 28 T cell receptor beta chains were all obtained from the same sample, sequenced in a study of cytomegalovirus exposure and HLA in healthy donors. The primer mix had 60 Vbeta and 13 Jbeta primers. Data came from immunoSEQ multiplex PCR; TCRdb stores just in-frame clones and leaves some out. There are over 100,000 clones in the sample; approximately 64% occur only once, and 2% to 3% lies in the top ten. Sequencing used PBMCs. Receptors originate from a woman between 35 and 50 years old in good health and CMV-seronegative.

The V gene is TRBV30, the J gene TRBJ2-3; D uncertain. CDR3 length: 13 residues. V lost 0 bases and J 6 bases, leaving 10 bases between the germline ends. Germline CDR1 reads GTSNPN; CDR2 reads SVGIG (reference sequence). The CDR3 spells CAWSVGEADTQYF. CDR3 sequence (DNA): TGTGCCTGGAGTGTAGGAGAAGCGGATACGCAGTATTTT.

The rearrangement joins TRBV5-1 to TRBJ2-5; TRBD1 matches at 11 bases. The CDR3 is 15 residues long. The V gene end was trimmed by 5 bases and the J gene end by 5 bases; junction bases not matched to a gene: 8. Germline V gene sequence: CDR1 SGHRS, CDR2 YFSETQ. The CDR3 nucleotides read TGCGCCAGCAGAGGGACCGGGACAGGGGGTGAGACCCAGTACTTC. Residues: CASRGTGTGGETQYF. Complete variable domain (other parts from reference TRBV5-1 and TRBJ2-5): KAGVTQTPRYLIKTRGQQVTLSCSPISGHRSVSWYQQTPGQGLQFLFEYFSETQRNKGNFPGRFSGRQFSNSRSEMNVSTLELGDSALYLCASRGTGTGGETQYFGPGTRLLVL.

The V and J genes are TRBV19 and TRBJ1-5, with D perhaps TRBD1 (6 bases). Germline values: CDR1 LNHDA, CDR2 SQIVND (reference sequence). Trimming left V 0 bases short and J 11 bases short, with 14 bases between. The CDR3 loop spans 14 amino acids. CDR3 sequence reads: CASSIEGAPNAQHF. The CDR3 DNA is TGTGCCAGTAGTATAGAGGGGGCGCCCAATGCCCAGCATTTT.

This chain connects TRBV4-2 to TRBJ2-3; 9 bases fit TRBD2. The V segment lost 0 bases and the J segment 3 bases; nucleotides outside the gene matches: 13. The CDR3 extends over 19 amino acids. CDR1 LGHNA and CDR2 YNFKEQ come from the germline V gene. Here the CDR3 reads CASSQDWSSGVVSTDTQYF. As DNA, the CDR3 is TGTGCCAGCAGCCAAGATTGGTCTAGCGGGGTGGTTTCTACAGATACGCAGTATTTT.

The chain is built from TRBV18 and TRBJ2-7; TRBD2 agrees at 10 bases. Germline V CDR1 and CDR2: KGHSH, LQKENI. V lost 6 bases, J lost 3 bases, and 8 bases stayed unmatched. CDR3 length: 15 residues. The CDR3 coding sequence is TGTGCCAGCTCGCAGACTAGCGGGTCAGGCTACGAGCAGTACTTC. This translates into CASSQTSGSGYEQYF.

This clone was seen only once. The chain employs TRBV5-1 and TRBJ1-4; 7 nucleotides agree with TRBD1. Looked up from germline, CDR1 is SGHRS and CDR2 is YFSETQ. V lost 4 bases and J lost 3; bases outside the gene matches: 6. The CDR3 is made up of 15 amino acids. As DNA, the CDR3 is TGCGCCAGCAGCATCGCCGGGACAGCTAATGAAAAACTGTTTTTT. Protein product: CASSIAGTANEKLFF.

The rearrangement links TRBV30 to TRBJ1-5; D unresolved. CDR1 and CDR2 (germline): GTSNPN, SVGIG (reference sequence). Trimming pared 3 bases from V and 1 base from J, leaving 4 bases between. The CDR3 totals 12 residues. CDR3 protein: CAWSGSNQPQHF. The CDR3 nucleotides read TGTGCCTGGAGCGGGAGCAATCAGCCCCAGCATTTT.

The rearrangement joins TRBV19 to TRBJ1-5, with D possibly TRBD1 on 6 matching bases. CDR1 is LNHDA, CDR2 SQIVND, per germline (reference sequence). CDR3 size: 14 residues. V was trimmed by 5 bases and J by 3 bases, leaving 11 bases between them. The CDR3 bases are TGTGCCAGTAGTCCAGGGGTGGTCAATCAGCCCCAGCATTTT. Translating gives CASSPGVVNQPQHF.

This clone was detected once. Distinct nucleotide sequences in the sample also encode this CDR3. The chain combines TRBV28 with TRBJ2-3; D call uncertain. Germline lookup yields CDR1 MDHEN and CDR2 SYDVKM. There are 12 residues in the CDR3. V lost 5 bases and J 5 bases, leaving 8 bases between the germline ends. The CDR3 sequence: CASSPSGDTQYF. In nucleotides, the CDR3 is TGTGCCAGCAGTCCGTCGGGAGATACGCAGTATTTT.

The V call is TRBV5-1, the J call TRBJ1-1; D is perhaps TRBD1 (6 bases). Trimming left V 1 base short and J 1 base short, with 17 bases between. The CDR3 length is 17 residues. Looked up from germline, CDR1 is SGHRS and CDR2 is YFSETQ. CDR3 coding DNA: TGCGCCAGCAGCTTGATCGTGGCGCAGGGGCCGAACACTGAAGCTTTCTTT. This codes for CASSLIVAQGPNTEAFF.

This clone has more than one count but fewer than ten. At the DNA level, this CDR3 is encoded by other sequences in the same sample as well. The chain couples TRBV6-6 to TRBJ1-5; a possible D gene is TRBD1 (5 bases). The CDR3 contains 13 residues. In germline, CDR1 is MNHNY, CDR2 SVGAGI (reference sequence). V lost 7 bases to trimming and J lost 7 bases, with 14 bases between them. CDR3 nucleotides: TGTGCCAGCACGACCCAAGCAGGGCAGCCCCAGCATTTT. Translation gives CASTTQAGQPQHF.

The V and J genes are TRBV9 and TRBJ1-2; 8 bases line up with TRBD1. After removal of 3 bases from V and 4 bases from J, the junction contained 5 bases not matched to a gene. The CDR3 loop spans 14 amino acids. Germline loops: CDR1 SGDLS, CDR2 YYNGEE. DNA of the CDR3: TGTGCCAGCAGCGGCCCGGACAGGGTCTATGGCTACACCTTC. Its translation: CASSGPDRVYGYTF.

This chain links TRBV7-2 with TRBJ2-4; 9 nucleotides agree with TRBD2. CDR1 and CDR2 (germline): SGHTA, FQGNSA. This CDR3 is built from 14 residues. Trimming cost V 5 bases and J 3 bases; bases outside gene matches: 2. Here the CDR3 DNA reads TGTGCCAGCAGCGGCGGGGGGGGCAAAAACATTCAGTACTTC. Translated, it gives CASSGGGGKNIQYF.

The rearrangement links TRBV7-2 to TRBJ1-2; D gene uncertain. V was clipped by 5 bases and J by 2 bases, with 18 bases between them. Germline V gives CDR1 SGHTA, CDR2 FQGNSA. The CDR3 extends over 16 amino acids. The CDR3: CASSQTFNRRNYGYTF. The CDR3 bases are TGTGCCAGCAGCCAGACCTTTAATAGGAGGAACTATGGCTACACCTTC.

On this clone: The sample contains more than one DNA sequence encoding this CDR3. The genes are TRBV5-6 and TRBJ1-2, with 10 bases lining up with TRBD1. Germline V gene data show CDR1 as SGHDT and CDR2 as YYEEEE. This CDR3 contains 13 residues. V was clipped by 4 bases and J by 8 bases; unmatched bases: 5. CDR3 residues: CASSRGQGYGYTF. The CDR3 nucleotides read TGTGCCAGCAGCCGGGGACAGGGGTACGGCTACACCTTC. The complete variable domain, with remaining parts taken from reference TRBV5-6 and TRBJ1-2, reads DAGVTQSPTHLIKTRGQQVTLRCSPKSGHDTVSWYQQALGQGPQFIFQYYEEEERQRGNFPDRFSGHQFPNYSSELNVNALLLGDSALYLCASSRGQGYGYTFGSGTRLTVV.

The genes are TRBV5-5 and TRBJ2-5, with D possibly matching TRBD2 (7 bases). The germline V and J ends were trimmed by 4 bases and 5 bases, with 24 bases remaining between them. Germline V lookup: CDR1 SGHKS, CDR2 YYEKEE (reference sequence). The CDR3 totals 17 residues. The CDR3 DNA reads TGTGCCAGCAGCCGGTACTTCGCGGGGGCCCGTAGCGAGACCCAGTACTTC. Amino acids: CASSRYFAGARSETQYF.

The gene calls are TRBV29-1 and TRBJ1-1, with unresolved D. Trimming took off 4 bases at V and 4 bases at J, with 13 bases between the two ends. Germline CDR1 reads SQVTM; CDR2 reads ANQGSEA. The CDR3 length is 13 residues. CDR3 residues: CSVGSGMGTEAFF. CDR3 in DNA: TGCAGCGTTGGGAGTGGTATGGGCACTGAAGCTTTCTTT.

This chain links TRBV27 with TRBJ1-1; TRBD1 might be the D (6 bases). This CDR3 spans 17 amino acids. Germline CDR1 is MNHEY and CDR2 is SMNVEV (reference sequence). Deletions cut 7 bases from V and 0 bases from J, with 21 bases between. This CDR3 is CASNLRGGAKLNTEAFF. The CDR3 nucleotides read TGTGCCAGCAACCTGAGGGGGGGCGCGAAACTGAACACTGAAGCTTTCTTT.

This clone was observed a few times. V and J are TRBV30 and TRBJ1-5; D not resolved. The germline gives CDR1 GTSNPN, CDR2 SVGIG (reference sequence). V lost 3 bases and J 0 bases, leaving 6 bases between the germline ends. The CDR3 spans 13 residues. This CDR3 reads CAWSRDSNQPQHF. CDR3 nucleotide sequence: TGTGCCTGGAGCCGGGATAGCAATCAGCCCCAGCATTTT. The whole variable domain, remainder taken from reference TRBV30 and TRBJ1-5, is SQTIHQWPATLVQPVGSPLSLECTVEGTSNPNLYWYRQAAGRGLQLLFYSVGIGQISSEVPQNLSASRPQDRQFILSSKKLLLSDSGFYLCAWSRDSNQPQHFGDGTRLSIL.

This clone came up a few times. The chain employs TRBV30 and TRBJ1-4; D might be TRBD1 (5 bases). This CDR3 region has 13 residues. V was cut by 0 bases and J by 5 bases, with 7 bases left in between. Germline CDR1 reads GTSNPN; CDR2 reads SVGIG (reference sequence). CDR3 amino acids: CAWSVQENEKLFF. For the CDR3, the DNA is TGTGCCTGGAGTGTACAGGAGAATGAAAAACTGTTTTTT.

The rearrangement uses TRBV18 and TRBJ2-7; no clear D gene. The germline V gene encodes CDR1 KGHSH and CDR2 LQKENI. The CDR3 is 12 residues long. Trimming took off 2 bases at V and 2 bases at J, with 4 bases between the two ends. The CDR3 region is CASSPRAYEQYF. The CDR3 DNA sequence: TGTGCCAGCTCACCAAGAGCCTACGAGCAGTACTTC.

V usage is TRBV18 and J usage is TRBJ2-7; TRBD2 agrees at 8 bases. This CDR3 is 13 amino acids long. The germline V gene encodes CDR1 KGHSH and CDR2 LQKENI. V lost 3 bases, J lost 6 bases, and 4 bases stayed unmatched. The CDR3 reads CASSPGLGTEQYF. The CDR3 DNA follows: TGTGCCAGCTCACCGGGACTAGGGACCGAGCAGTACTTC.

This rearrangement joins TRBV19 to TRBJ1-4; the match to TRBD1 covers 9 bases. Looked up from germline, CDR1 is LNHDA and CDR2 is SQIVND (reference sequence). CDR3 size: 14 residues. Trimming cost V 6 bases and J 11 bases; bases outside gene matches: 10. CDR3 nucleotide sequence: TGTGCCAGTAGGCCTGGGACAGGGTTGAGGAAACTGTTTTTT. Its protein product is CASRPGTGLRKLFF.

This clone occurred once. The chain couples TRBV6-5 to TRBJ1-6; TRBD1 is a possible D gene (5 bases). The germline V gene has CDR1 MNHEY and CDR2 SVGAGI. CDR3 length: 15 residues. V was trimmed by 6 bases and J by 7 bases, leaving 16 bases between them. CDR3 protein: CASRRQRLGNSPLHF. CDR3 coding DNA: TGTGCCAGCAGGCGACAGAGGTTAGGGAATTCACCCCTCCACTTT.

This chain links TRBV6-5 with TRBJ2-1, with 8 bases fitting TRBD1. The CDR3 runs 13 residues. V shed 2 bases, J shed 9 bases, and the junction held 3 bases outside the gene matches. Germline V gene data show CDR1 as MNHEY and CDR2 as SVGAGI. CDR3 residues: CASSYPDRAEQFF. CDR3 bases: TGTGCCAGCAGTTACCCGGACAGGGCTGAGCAGTTCTTC.

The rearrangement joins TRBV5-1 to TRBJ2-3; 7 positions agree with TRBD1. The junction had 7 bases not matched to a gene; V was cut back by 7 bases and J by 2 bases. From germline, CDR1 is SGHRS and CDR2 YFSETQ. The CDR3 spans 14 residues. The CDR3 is CASRPGTDTDTQYF. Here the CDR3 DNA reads TGCGCCAGCCGGCCCGGGACAGACACAGATACGCAGTATTTT. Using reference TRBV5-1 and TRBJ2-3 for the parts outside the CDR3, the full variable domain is KAGVTQTPRYLIKTRGQQVTLSCSPISGHRSVSWYQQTPGQGLQFLFEYFSETQRNKGNFPGRFSGRQFSNSRSEMNVSTLELGDSALYLCASRPGTDTDTQYFGPGTRLTVL.

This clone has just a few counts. CDR3 loop: CASSDVQGGNQPQHF. The CDR3 DNA sequence: TGTGCCAGTAGTGACGTCCAGGGTGGAAATCAGCCCCAGCATTTT. The chain uses TRBV19 and TRBJ1-5; D might be TRBD1 (5 bases). The CDR3 extends over 15 amino acids. V was trimmed by 5 bases and J by 4 bases, leaving 15 bases between them. Germline V gene lookup returns CDR1 LNHDA and CDR2 SQIVND (reference sequence).

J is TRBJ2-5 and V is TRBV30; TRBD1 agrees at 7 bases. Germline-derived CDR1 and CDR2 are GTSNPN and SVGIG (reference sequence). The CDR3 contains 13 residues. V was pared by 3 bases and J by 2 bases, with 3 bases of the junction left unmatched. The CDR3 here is CAWSRDRQETQYF. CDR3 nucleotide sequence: TGTGCCTGGAGCAGGGACAGACAAGAGACCCAGTACTTC.